This T cell receptor beta chain stems from a study of response to subunit inactivated influenza vaccine. Study findings and constraints: Authors suggested seasonal influenza vaccinations each recruit few new T cells.

In this sample, this clonotype turned up a few times. Its matching antigen is unknown. CDR1 is SGHVS and CDR2 is FQNEAQ in the germline V gene. With V trimmed by 3 bases and J by 9 bases, 6 bases remained unmatched. The CDR3 length is 15 residues. TCRdb reprocessed the RT-PCR reads with MiXCR, giving one entry per CDR3 protein. The repertoire holds hundreds of thousands of distinct CDR3 sequences, less than 8% seen once, with approximately 13% in the top ten. Sequenced here: PBMCs from blood, sampled about 24 months after vaccination. This chain connects TRBV7-8 to TRBJ1-6; 9 bases match TRBD1. This sequence originates from a man between 50 and 70 years old who received an inactivated influenza vaccine. In DNA form, the CDR3 reads TGTGCCAGCAGCTTGGCGGGACAGGGACGTTCACCCCTCCACTTT. Amino acids: CASSLAGQGRSPLHF. Full variable domain (rest looked up from reference TRBV7-8 and TRBJ1-6): GAGVSQSPRYKVAKRGQDVALRCDPISGHVSLFWYQQALGQGPEFLTYFQNEAQLDKSGLPSDRFFAERPEGSVSTLKIQRTQQEDSAVYLCASSLAGQGRSPLHFGNGTRLTVT.